Listed below are T cell receptor beta chains from one sample, sequenced in a study of cytomegalovirus exposure and HLA in healthy donors. Generated by immunoSEQ multiplex PCR, the TCRdb table keeps only in-frame clones and is missing some. This table holds 100,000 to 150,000 clones, 80% found once. The sample taken for sequencing was PBMCs. These receptors were taken from a male donor in good health and CMV-seronegative. CDR3s include the opening cysteine and the closing phenylalanine or tryptophan. D genes are given only for firm matches. Expanded clones get a size class; other rows say once, few or many, or leave the size out.

J | V | D | size | DNA | CDR3
TRBJ1-2 | TRBV30 | . | few | TGTGCCTGGAGTAGTCGGTTGTATGGCTACACCTTC | CAWSSRLYGYTF
TRBJ2-7 | TRBV27 | . | . | TGTGCCAGCAGTTCCACAGGCTACGAGCAGTACTTC | CASSSTGYEQYF
TRBJ2-3 | TRBV7-9 | . | . | TGTGCCAGCAGCTTAGATACCAGGGGCACTAGCACAGATACGCAGTATTTT | CASSLDTRGTSTDTQYF
TRBJ2-1 | TRBV9 | . | few | TGTGCCAGCAGCGTAGGAGGGAATTACAATGAGCAGTTCTTC | CASSVGGNYNEQFF
TRBJ1-2 | TRBV7-9 | . | once | TGTGCCAGCAGCTCCGGGTCCATTAACTATGGCTACACCTTC | CASSSGSINYGYTF
TRBJ2-7 | TRBV5-6 | . | . | TGTGCCAGCAGCCCTCTAGCGCGCGAGCAGTACTTC | CASSPLAREQYF
TRBJ1-6 | TRBV2 | . | . | TGTGCCAGCAGTGCTACTGCCTGGGGGGGTAATTCACCCCTCCACTTT | CASSATAWGGNSPLHF
TRBJ2-7 | TRBV9 | TRBD2 | . | TGTGCCAGCAGCCCACTTCCAGGTAGCGGGGTCTACGAGCAGTACTTC | CASSPLPGSGVYEQYF
TRBJ1-5 | TRBV5-6 | . | . | TGTGCCAGCAGCTTGTTTGCGGGGGGGCTAGGCGATCAGCCCCAGCATTTT | CASSLFAGGLGDQPQHF
TRBJ1-2 | TRBV19 | . | . | TGTGCCAGTAGTACGTTCACCCCGCAGGGGAAAGACTATGGCTACACCTTC | CASSTFTPQGKDYGYTF
TRBJ2-4 | TRBV29-1 | TRBD1 | . | TGCAGCGTTGAAGGCAGGGGGAACAGTCAGTACTTC | CSVEGRGNSQYF
TRBJ2-1 | TRBV19 | TRBD2 | once | TGTGCCAGTAGTCCATGGACTAGCGGGAGGATTAGCTCCTACAATGAGCAGTTCTTC | CASSPWTSGRISSYNEQFF
TRBJ1-5 | TRBV30 | . | . | TGTGCCTGGAGTTCAGGGGTCAATCAGCCCCAGCATTTT | CAWSSGVNQPQHF
TRBJ1-1 | TRBV5-1 | . | . | TGCGCCAGCAGCTTGGGGACAGTTGGGGACACTGAAGCTTTCTTT | CASSLGTVGDTEAFF
TRBJ2-1 | TRBV19 | TRBD2 | . | TGTGCCAGTAGTATAGTTATAAGGGTAGCGGGGGGGCCGGATGAGCAGTTCTTC | CASSIVIRVAGGPDEQFF
TRBJ1-1 | TRBV7-9 | . | . | TGTGCCAGCAGCTTAGAGACCACGGGGGTCACTGAAGCTTTCTTT | CASSLETTGVTEAFF
TRBJ2-7 | TRBV27 | TRBD2 | . | TGTGCCAGCAGTTCTCAGGCCGGGACTAACTCCTACGAGCAGTACTTC | CASSSQAGTNSYEQYF
TRBJ2-3 | TRBV7-2 | . | . | TGTGCCAGCAGCTTAATTTTAGCGGATCGCACAGATACGCAGTATTTT | CASSLILADRTDTQYF
TRBJ2-1 | TRBV5-1 | TRBD2 | . | TGCGCCAGCAGCGGGGGACTAGCGGGAGCGTACAATGAGCAGTTCTTC | CASSGGLAGAYNEQFF
TRBJ2-3 | TRBV5-1 | TRBD2 | . | TGCGCCAGCAGCTTGGCGGGTGGTAGCGGGGGCGATACGCAGTATTTT | CASSLAGGSGGDTQYF
TRBJ2-7 | TRBV30 | . | . | TGTGCCTGGAGCCAGGGGCCCTACGAGCAGTACTTC | CAWSQGPYEQYF
TRBJ1-2 | TRBV6-1 | TRBD1 | . | TGTGCCAGCAGTGAGGGCCGGGACAGCCGACCCTGGGACACCTTC | CASSEGRDSRPWDTF
TRBJ1-5 | TRBV6-5 | TRBD1 | . | TGTGCCAGCAGGTACGACAGGGGCAATCAGCCCCAGCATTTT | CASRYDRGNQPQHF
TRBJ1-4 | TRBV5-4 | . | . | TGTGCCAGCCACCTCACGGGGAGTAATGAAAAACTGTTTTTT | CASHLTGSNEKLFF
TRBJ1-5 | TRBV30 | TRBD1 | . | TGTGCCTGGAACTGGACAGGGAACAATCAGCCCCAGCATTTT | CAWNWTGNNQPQHF
TRBJ1-5 | TRBV19 | . | . | TGTGCCAGTATGGGGAGAAATCAGCCCCAGCATTTT | CASMGRNQPQHF
TRBJ2-6 | TRBV6-1 | TRBD1 | . | TGTGCCAGCAGTGCAACAGGGGGCACTGGGGCCAACGTCCTGACTTTC | CASSATGGTGANVLTF
TRBJ1-5 | TRBV5-5 | TRBD1 | once | TGTGCCAGCAGCTACGCCAACAGGGGCAATCAGTCCCAGCATTTT | CASSYANRGNQSQHF
TRBJ1-2 | TRBV30 | . | once | TGTGCCTGGAGTGCGGACACATACTATGGCTACACCTTC | CAWSADTYYGYTF
TRBJ2-3 | TRBV19 | . | . | TGTGCCAGTAGTACAGATCGCCCGGGAGATACGCAGTATTTT | CASSTDRPGDTQYF
TRBJ2-3 | TRBV6-4 | . | . | TGTGCCAGCAGTGACCCTGGCACAGATACGCAGTATTTT | CASSDPGTDTQYF
TRBJ1-2 | TRBV9 | TRBD1 | once | TGTGCCAGCAGCGCATTAGACAGGGATTCTAACTATGGCTACACCTTC | CASSALDRDSNYGYTF
TRBJ1-2 | TRBV19 | . | . | TGTGCCAGTAGTATTGGCGGGGCTATGGGCTACACCTTC | CASSIGGAMGYTF
TRBJ2-2 | TRBV27 | . | . | TGTGCCAGCAGTTTCCGACACCGGCCCGGGGAGCTGTTTTTT | CASSFRHRPGELFF
TRBJ1-3 | TRBV2 | . | . | TGTGCCAGCAAGGAGTCCTCTGGAAACACCATATATTTT | CASKESSGNTIYF
TRBJ2-1 | TRBV5-1 | TRBD2 | . | TGCGCCAGCAGCGTGTGGTCTAGCGGATCCCCGGGGTACAATGAGCAGTTCTTC | CASSVWSSGSPGYNEQFF
TRBJ1-1 | TRBV7-6 | TRBD1 | . | TGTGCCAGCAGCTCCTTAGGGACAGGGCTGAACACTGAAGCTTTCTTT | CASSSLGTGLNTEAFF
TRBJ1-2 | TRBV19 | . | . | TGTGCCAGTAGGACCGTCGGCGGCCCCAAGAACTATGGCTACACCTTC | CASRTVGGPKNYGYTF
TRBJ1-1 | TRBV19 | . | few | TGTGCCAGTAGTCTCAACAGGAACACTGAAGCTTTCTTT | CASSLNRNTEAFF
TRBJ2-1 | TRBV18 | . | . | TGTGCCAGCTCATCCGCAGGGGGGTCCTCCTACAATGAGCAGTTCTTC | CASSSAGGSSYNEQFF
TRBJ2-3 | TRBV6-4 | TRBD2 | medium-sized | TGTGCCAGCAGCGACATAGCGGGAGGTTCCACAGATACGCAGTATTTT | CASSDIAGGSTDTQYF
TRBJ1-5 | TRBV2 | . | once | TGTGCCAGCAGTGACAGGTATAGCAATCAGCCCCAGCATTTT | CASSDRYSNQPQHF
TRBJ1-2 | TRBV5-1 | . | . | TGCGCCAGCAGCTTGAGGGGAATCGACTATGGCTACACCTTC | CASSLRGIDYGYTF
TRBJ2-1 | TRBV7-3 | TRBD1 | . | TGTGCCAGCAGCGTCGCGGGACAGGGGACCTATGAGCAGTTCTTC | CASSVAGQGTYEQFF
TRBJ2-6 | TRBV7-6 | . | . | TGTGCCAGCAGCCCCGGACAGATAAGCTCTGGGGCCAACGGCCTGACTTTC | CASSPGQISSGANGLTF
TRBJ2-1 | TRBV7-2 | . | . | TGTGCCAGCAGCTTAGTTGCAGGCACCTACAATGAGCAGTTCTTC | CASSLVAGTYNEQFF
TRBJ1-1 | TRBV5-4 | . | medium-sized | TGTGCCAGCAGCCTGGAGCAGGGCAACACTGAAGCTTTCTTT | CASSLEQGNTEAFF
TRBJ2-5 | TRBV7-7 | TRBD2 | . | TGTGCCAGCAGCCGGACTAGCGGGACCCAAGAGACCCAGTACTTC | CASSRTSGTQETQYF
TRBJ2-3 | TRBV18 | TRBD2 | . | TGTGCCAGCTCACCAGTCGCGGGAGGGCACGTGGGGCAGTATTTT | CASSPVAGGHVGQYF
TRBJ2-6 | TRBV5-1 | . | . | TGCGCCAGCAGCTTGGGGCAGGGGCTAACCTCTGGGGCCAACGGCCTGACTTTC | CASSLGQGLTSGANGLTF
TRBJ2-6 | TRBV18 | TRBD1 | . | TGTGCCAGCTCACCACTCGGTTGGGGACAGGTGACTGGGGCCAACGTCCTGACTTTC | CASSPLGWGQVTGANVLTF
TRBJ2-7 | TRBV30 | . | . | TGTGCCTGGAAAGCCCCCGTATCCTACGAGCAGTACTTC | CAWKAPVSYEQYF
TRBJ1-2 | TRBV30 | TRBD1 | . | TGTGCCTGGAGTCCCCCGCGACGGGACAGGGGGCTCTATGGCTACACCTTC | CAWSPPRRDRGLYGYTF
TRBJ2-1 | TRBV15 | . | few | TGTGCCACCAGCACCACCGGACTATTGCGTGAGCAGTTCTTC | CATSTTGLLREQFF
TRBJ2-3 | TRBV7-2 | TRBD2 | . | TGTGCCAGCAGCTTAGAGGGGAGGGGCACAGATACGCAGTATTTT | CASSLEGRGTDTQYF
TRBJ2-3 | TRBV19 | TRBD1 | . | TGTGCCAGTAGTATGGGACAGGGCCCAGATACACAGTATTTT | CASSMGQGPDTQYF
TRBJ1-2 | TRBV5-6 | . | once | TGTGCCAGCAGCTTGACAGGGATTTCTTTGAGGGGCTACACCTTC | CASSLTGISLRGYTF
TRBJ1-4 | TRBV9 | . | few | TGTGCCAGCAGCGCATCCCAGGGGAAAGAAAAACTGTTTTTT | CASSASQGKEKLFF
TRBJ2-1 | TRBV7-2 | TRBD2 | . | TGTGCCAGCAGCCGAAACAGCGGGAAGGGTCAAGATGAGCAGTTCTTC | CASSRNSGKGQDEQFF